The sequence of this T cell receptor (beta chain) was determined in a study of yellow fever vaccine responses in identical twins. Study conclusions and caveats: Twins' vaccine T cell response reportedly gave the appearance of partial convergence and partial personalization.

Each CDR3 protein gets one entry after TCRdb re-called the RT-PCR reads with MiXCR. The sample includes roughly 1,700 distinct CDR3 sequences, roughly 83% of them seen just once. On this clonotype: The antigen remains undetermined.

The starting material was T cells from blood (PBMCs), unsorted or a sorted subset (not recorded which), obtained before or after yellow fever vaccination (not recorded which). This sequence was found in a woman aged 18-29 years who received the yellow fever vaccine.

CDR3 coding DNA: TGTGCCACCAGCACAGGGCTAGCGGACCAATCCTACGAGCAGTACTTC. Translating it yields CATSTGLADQSYEQYF. This sequence joins TRBV15 and TRBJ2-7; 7 positions match TRBD2. The V gene's germline CDR1 is LNHNV and CDR2 YYDKDF (reference sequence). This CDR3 is built from 16 residues. V dropped 4 bases and J dropped 1; count of bases not matched to a gene: 10.